This TCR beta chain emerged from a study of shared clonotypes between healthy human individuals. Findings and limits, study-wide: Only blood samples were collected, and tissue repertoires likely differ.

After removal of 5 bases from V and 7 bases from J, the junction contained 15 bases not matched to a gene. The germline CDR1 and CDR2 sequences are MDHEN and SYDVKM. The CDR3 runs 16 residues. The repertoire was sequenced with immunoSEQ multiplex PCR; TCRdb's copy has only in-frame clones and lacks some. The table has approximately 500,000 clones, 90% to 97% seen once. Of note for this clone: Its antigen is unknown.

This TCR came from a woman aged 25 to 39 in good health. V is TRBV28 and J is TRBJ1-2; 8 bases line up with TRBD1. Sequenced: naive CD4+ T cells sorted from blood. Subset in this sample: CD45RA+ positively selected. The CDR3 coding sequence is TGTGCCAGCAGTATAAGAAGGGGCAGGGGGCATTTTGGCTACACCTTC. Protein sequence: CASSIRRGRGHFGYTF.